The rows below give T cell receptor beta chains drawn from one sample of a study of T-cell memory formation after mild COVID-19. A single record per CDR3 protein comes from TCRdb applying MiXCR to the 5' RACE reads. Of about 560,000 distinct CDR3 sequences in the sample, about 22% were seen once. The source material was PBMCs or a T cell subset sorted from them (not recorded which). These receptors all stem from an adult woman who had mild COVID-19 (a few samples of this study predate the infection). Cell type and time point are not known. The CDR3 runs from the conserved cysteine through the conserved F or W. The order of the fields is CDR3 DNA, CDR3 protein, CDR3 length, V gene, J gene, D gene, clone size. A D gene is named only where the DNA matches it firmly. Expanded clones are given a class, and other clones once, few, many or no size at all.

DNA: TGCAGTGCTAGAGGCAGGGGGCACGTGGAGGAAAAACTGTTTTTT
CDR3: CSARGRGHVEEKLFF
length: 15
V: TRBV20-1
J: TRBJ1-4
D: TRBD1
size: -

DNA: TGCAGCGTAGTGGGGGGGACGAACACCGGGGAGCTGTTTTTT
CDR3: CSVVGGTNTGELFF
length: 14
V: TRBV29-1
J: TRBJ2-2
D: TRBD2
size: -

DNA: TGCAGTGCTAGGACTAGCGGATACAATGAGCAGTTCTTC
CDR3: CSARTSGYNEQFF
length: 13
V: TRBV20-1
J: TRBJ2-1
D: TRBD2
size: -

DNA: TGTGCCAGCGGTACCGGGACAGGGTCCACCGGGGAGCTGTTTTTT
CDR3: CASGTGTGSTGELFF
length: 15
V: TRBV12-3/TRBV12-4
J: TRBJ2-2
D: TRBD1
size: -

DNA: TGCGCCAGCAGTTACAGGGGGCAGGAGACCCAGTACTTC
CDR3: CASSYRGQETQYF
length: 13
V: TRBV5-1
J: TRBJ2-5
D: TRBD1
size: many

DNA: TGCAGCGGGGACAGTGGCACAGATACGCAGTATTTT
CDR3: CSGDSGTDTQYF
length: 12
V: TRBV29-1
J: TRBJ2-3
D: TRBD1
size: few

DNA: TGCAGTGCTAGGGAACTCTACGAGCAGTACTTC
CDR3: CSARELYEQYF
length: 11
V: TRBV20-1
J: TRBJ2-7
D: -
size: -

DNA: TGTGCCACCAGCAGAACCGGCGCGGTTGGGGTGAACATTCAGTACTTC
CDR3: CATSRTGAVGVNIQYF
length: 16
V: TRBV15
J: TRBJ2-4
D: -
size: -

DNA: TGTGCCAGCAGAGAACAGGGGGCGCAGGCTTTCTTT
CDR3: CASREQGAQAFF
length: 12
V: TRBV12-3/TRBV12-4
J: TRBJ1-1
D: TRBD1
size: -

DNA: TGTGCCAGCAGCTCTCGGGACTTCCAAGAGACCCAGTACTTC
CDR3: CASSSRDFQETQYF
length: 14
V: TRBV7-6
J: TRBJ2-5
D: -
size: few

DNA: TGTGCCAGCAGCTTAGCAGGGGCTGGGAACAATGAGCAGTTCTTC
CDR3: CASSLAGAGNNEQFF
length: 15
V: TRBV7-9
J: TRBJ2-1
D: -
size: -

DNA: TGTGCCACCAGTGATTATACAGCGGTAAGAGGAAGGAATGAGCAGTTCTTC
CDR3: CATSDYTAVRGRNEQFF
length: 17
V: TRBV24-1
J: TRBJ2-1
D: -
size: -

DNA: TGTGCCAGCAGTTTAACGACAGCAAATTTGCGGGATGAGCAGTTCTTC
CDR3: CASSLTTANLRDEQFF
length: 16
V: TRBV12-3/TRBV12-4
J: TRBJ2-1
D: -
size: few

DNA: TGCAGTGCTTTAGTAGCGGGGCCTGGCAATGAGCAGTTCTTC
CDR3: CSALVAGPGNEQFF
length: 14
V: TRBV20-1
J: TRBJ2-1
D: TRBD2
size: -

DNA: TGCGCCAGCAGCTTGTCGCGGAACACCGGGGAGCTGTTTTTT
CDR3: CASSLSRNTGELFF
length: 14
V: TRBV5-1
J: TRBJ2-2
D: -
size: -

DNA: TGCGCCAGCAGCCAAGACGCTGGACTAGCAAACAATGAGCAGTTCTTC
CDR3: CASSQDAGLANNEQFF
length: 16
V: TRBV4-3
J: TRBJ2-1
D: TRBD2
size: -

DNA: TGTGCCAGCGACCGGGGAGGCAGGGACGGCTACACCTTC
CDR3: CASDRGGRDGYTF
length: 13
V: TRBV7-2
J: TRBJ1-2
D: -
size: few

DNA: TGTGCCAGCAGTTACTCACGGGACAGACCGAACACTGAAGCTTTCTTT
CDR3: CASSYSRDRPNTEAFF
length: 16
V: TRBV6-2/TRBV6-3
J: TRBJ1-1
D: TRBD1
size: -

DNA: TGTGCTAGCAGCTTCTCGGGACAGTTGATGAACACTGAAGCTTTCTTT
CDR3: CASSFSGQLMNTEAFF
length: 16
V: TRBV7-7
J: TRBJ1-1
D: TRBD1
size: -

DNA: TGTGCCAGCAGTTACTCAAGAAAGGGGGCCGCCGGGGAGCTGTTTTTT
CDR3: CASSYSRKGAAGELFF
length: 16
V: TRBV6-5
J: TRBJ2-2
D: TRBD1
size: few

DNA: TGTGCCAGCAGCTCTTCGGACAGGAACACCGGGGAGCTGTTTTTT
CDR3: CASSSSDRNTGELFF
length: 15
V: TRBV7-9
J: TRBJ2-2
D: -
size: once

DNA: TGTGCCAGCAGCCTAACGGGGGGGCCGGACACAGATACGCAGTATTTT
CDR3: CASSLTGGPDTDTQYF
length: 16
V: TRBV3-1
J: TRBJ2-3
D: TRBD2
size: -